A single sample is the source of the 22 T cell receptor beta chains below, sequenced in a study of cytomegalovirus exposure and HLA in healthy donors. PCR involved 60 Vbeta and 13 Jbeta primers. The protocol was immunoSEQ multiplex PCR, while the TCRdb copy is restricted to in-frame clones and leaves out a portion. The table lists tens of thousands of clones. Sequencing used PBMCs. All receptors come from a female donor in good health and CMV-seropositive.

This chain joins TRBV15 and TRBJ1-2; the D is unclear. The V gene lost 3 bases and the J gene lost 8 bases, with 13 bases spanning the gap. Per the germline V gene, CDR1 is LNHNV and CDR2 is YYDKDF (reference sequence). This CDR3 is 13 amino acids long. The CDR3 sequence: CATSSSQQWGYTF. In nucleotides, the CDR3 is TGTGCCACCAGCAGTTCCCAACAGTGGGGCTACACCTTC.

V is TRBV19 and J is TRBJ2-5; 9 bases match TRBD2. Germline-derived CDR1 and CDR2 are LNHDA and SQIVND (reference sequence). The CDR3 is made up of 15 amino acids. The V and J ends lost 5 bases and 6 bases, in that order; junction bases with no gene match: 10. This CDR3 is CASSVASGVSKTQYF. CDR3 coding DNA: TGTGCCAGTAGTGTTGCTAGCGGGGTTTCGAAGACCCAGTACTTC.

The V and J genes are TRBV30 and TRBJ1-5; 9 nucleotides line up with TRBD1. The ends lost 4 bases at V and 6 bases at J; junction bases unmatched: 10. This CDR3 is built from 15 residues. CDR1 and CDR2 (germline): GTSNPN, SVGIG (reference sequence). This CDR3 reads CAWKGTGYFSQPQHF. CDR3 DNA: TGTGCCTGGAAGGGGACAGGGTACTTCAGTCAGCCCCAGCATTTT.

V gene TRBV20-1 combines with J gene TRBJ2-7, with D tentatively TRBD1 (5 bases). The germline V and J ends were trimmed by 2 bases and 6 bases, with 8 bases remaining between them. CDR3 length: 11 residues. The germline CDR1 and CDR2 sequences are DFQATT and SNEGSKA (reference sequence). CDR3 in amino acids: CSARSGIEQYF. The CDR3 DNA sequence: TGCAGTGCTAGATCAGGGATCGAGCAGTACTTC.

A word on this clone: The identical CDR3 is also encoded by other nucleotide sequences in the sample. The chain couples TRBV5-5 to TRBJ1-6; possibly TRBD1 for D (5 bases). This CDR3 region has 14 residues. Germline CDR1 is SGHKS and CDR2 is YYEKEE (reference sequence). Trimming left V 4 bases short and J 9 bases short, with 14 bases between. The chain's CDR3 is CASSTDGGVSPLHF. As DNA, the CDR3 is TGTGCCAGCAGCACGGATGGAGGGGTTTCACCCCTCCACTTT.

This chain joins TRBV7-6 and TRBJ1-4; 9 positions match TRBD1. The length of the CDR3 is 14 residues. The V segment lost 5 bases and the J segment 6 bases; nucleotides outside the gene matches: 4. From germline, CDR1 is SGHVS and CDR2 FNYEAQ. The CDR3 DNA follows: TGTGCCAGCAGCCGGACAGGGGTCGATGAAAAACTGTTTTTT. Translated: CASSRTGVDEKLFF.

The chain uses TRBV6-5 and TRBJ1-2, with 8 bases that match TRBD1. CDR3 length: 13 residues. Germline V gene sequence: CDR1 MNHEY, CDR2 SVGAGI. V shed 6 bases, J shed 7 bases, and the junction held 7 bases outside the gene matches. The CDR3 DNA reads as TGTGCCAGCAGCCTCCAGGGGGCGGCTGGCTACACCTTC. Translating it yields CASSLQGAAGYTF.

The chain has TRBV18 and TRBJ2-7, with a weak D call TRBD2 (6 bases). V shed 3 bases and J shed 2 bases, with 11 bases lying between them. This CDR3 comprises 14 residues. Germline assignment: CDR1 KGHSH and CDR2 LQKENI. CDR3 DNA: TGTGCCAGCTCACCGCCGGCGGGGACCTACGAGCAGTACTTC. Translated: CASSPPAGTYEQYF.

For this clone: This CDR3 is also generated by other DNA sequences in the sample. V is TRBV6-5 and J is TRBJ1-5; the D gene is possibly TRBD1 (6 bases). Germline V CDR1 and CDR2: MNHEY, SVGAGI. The CDR3 runs to 15 residues. V shed 5 bases and J shed 0 bases, with 11 bases lying between them. The CDR3 coding sequence is TGTGCCAGCAGTCCGGACAGAGCTAGCAATCAGCCCCAGCATTTT. This gives the protein CASSPDRASNQPQHF.

V usage is TRBV6-5 and J usage is TRBJ2-7; possibly TRBD1 for D (7 bases). Germline CDR1 MNHEY, CDR2 SVGAGI. The CDR3 spans 15 residues. V was clipped by 2 bases and J by 4 bases, with 15 bases between them. The CDR3 region is CASSYLPGGNYEQYF. Written as DNA, the CDR3 is TGTGCCAGCAGTTACCTTCCAGGGGGGAATTACGAGCAGTACTTC.

V usage is TRBV7-3 and J usage is TRBJ2-2; D is possibly TRBD1 (5 bases). Germline-derived CDR1 and CDR2 are SGHTA and FQGTGA. The CDR3 is 14 residues long. The V and J ends lost 2 bases and 1 base respectively, with 5 bases between them. The CDR3 here is CASSLGQNTGELFF. Here the CDR3 DNA reads TGTGCCAGCAGCTTAGGACAGAACACCGGGGAGCTGTTTTTT.

V usage is TRBV6-1 and J usage is TRBJ2-3, with a tentative D call TRBD1 (7 bases). Trimming took 5 bases from V and 4 from J, leaving 13 bases between them. Germline loops: CDR1 MNHNS, CDR2 SASEGT. The CDR3 length is 14 residues. For the CDR3, the DNA is TGTGCCAGCAGTACCAGGGGGGACGCAGATACGCAGTATTTT. It is translated as CASSTRGDADTQYF.

The chain links TRBV9 to TRBJ2-3, with 13 bases identical to TRBD2. The length of the CDR3 is 19 residues. Per the germline V gene, CDR1 is SGDLS and CDR2 is YYNGEE. Trimming cost V 3 bases and J 0 bases; bases outside gene matches: 10. The CDR3 protein is CASSAPALGLAGSTDTQYF. The CDR3 nucleotides are TGTGCCAGCAGCGCCCCCGCTCTGGGACTAGCGGGGAGCACAGATACGCAGTATTTT.

V usage is TRBV7-3 and J usage is TRBJ2-3; 12 bases map to TRBD2. From germline, CDR1 is SGHTA and CDR2 FQGTGA. This CDR3 region has 18 residues. The V segment lost 5 bases and the J segment 0 bases; nucleotides outside the gene matches: 9. The chain's CDR3 is CASSQTSGGSSSTDTQYF. The CDR3 DNA reads as TGTGCCAGCAGCCAGACTAGCGGGGGCTCATCTAGCACAGATACGCAGTATTTT. The full variable domain, in which reference TRBV7-3 and TRBJ2-3 provide the parts outside the CDR3, is GAGVSQTPSNKVTEKGKYVELRCDPISGHTALYWYRQSLGQGPEFLIYFQGTGAADDSGLPNDRFFAVRPEGSVSTLKIQRTERGDSAVYLCASSQTSGGSSSTDTQYFGPGTRLTVL.

This chain connects TRBV7-6 to TRBJ1-3; possible D gene TRBD1, 5 bases. The V end lost 1 base, the J end lost 3 bases, and 13 bases lay between the germline ends. Germline lookup yields CDR1 SGHVS and CDR2 FNYEAQ. This CDR3 has 16 amino acids. The CDR3 DNA reads as TGTGCCAGCAGCTTAGACCGGGGGGAGGTTGGAAACACCATATATTTT. Amino acids: CASSLDRGEVGNTIYF.

V usage is TRBV11-2 and J usage is TRBJ2-3; D gene uncertain. The CDR3 sequence is 15 residues long. The germline V gene has CDR1 SGHAT and CDR2 FQNNGV. V was shortened by 3 bases and J by 1 base, with 11 bases between the two germline ends. The CDR3 sequence is CASSFARLGTDTQYF. The CDR3 coding sequence is TGTGCCAGCAGCTTCGCACGACTTGGCACAGATACGCAGTATTTT.

CDR3 in amino acids: CASSVGLAGGREQFF. CDR3 bases: TGTGCCAGCAGTGTGGGACTAGCGGGGGGGCGGGAGCAGTTCTTC. The chain carries TRBV2 and TRBJ2-1; 16 nucleotides line up with TRBD2. J gave up 10 bases and V 4 bases, and 4 bases lay outside the gene matches. This CDR3 spans 15 amino acids. Germline-derived CDR1 and CDR2 are SNHLY and FYNNEI.

V is TRBV18 and J is TRBJ2-5; 9 nucleotides agree with TRBD2. The J call may be faulty, since TRBJ2-7 better matches the DNA end. The CDR3 has 17 amino acids. The germline V gene has CDR1 KGHSH and CDR2 LQKENI. In DNA form, the CDR3 reads TGTGCCAGCTCACCACCTGTCTCGAGCGGGAGGAGCGACGAGCAGTACTTC. Translation: CASSPPVSSGRSDEQYF.

The rearrangement joins TRBV25-1 to TRBJ2-7, with TRBD2 identical over 7 bases. The CDR3 has 16 amino acids. Unmatched junction bases numbered 9, after V lost 2 bases and J lost 2 bases. Germline lookup yields CDR1 MGHDK and CDR2 SYGVNS. CDR3 amino acids: CASSEGWGGPAYEQYF. The CDR3 DNA sequence: TGTGCCAGCAGTGAAGGGTGGGGAGGGCCCGCCTACGAGCAGTACTTC.

The chain carries TRBV2 and TRBJ2-5, with 9 bases matching TRBD1. Germline CDR1 is SNHLY and CDR2 is FYNNEI. The CDR3 sequence is 14 residues long. The V gene end was trimmed by 6 bases and the J gene end by 5 bases; junction bases not matched to a gene: 7. The CDR3 reads CASRTGQGRETQYF. The DNA for the CDR3 is TGTGCCAGCAGGACCGGACAGGGGAGGGAGACCCAGTACTTC.

The chain combines TRBV7-2 with TRBJ1-1, with 7 positions matching TRBD1. The ends lost 4 bases at V and 1 base at J; junction bases unmatched: 3. The germline V gene encodes CDR1 SGHTA and CDR2 FQGNSA. The CDR3 is 14 residues long. The CDR3 spells CASSSGQSNTEAFF. In DNA, the CDR3 is TGTGCCAGCAGCTCGGGACAGTCGAACACTGAAGCTTTCTTT.

V gene TRBV18 combines with J gene TRBJ1-2; possible D gene TRBD1, 6 bases. V gave up 3 bases and J gave up 0 bases, with 8 bases separating them. Germline V CDR1 and CDR2: KGHSH, LQKENI. The CDR3 length is 14 residues. The CDR3 is CASSPGAPNYGYTF. In DNA form, the CDR3 reads TGTGCCAGCTCACCGGGGGCTCCTAACTATGGCTACACCTTC.